This T cell receptor beta chain was recorded in a study of blood T cell repertoires in COVID-19 (dated by TCRdb to 2020 to 2022). Turning to the overall study: Samples from collaborators originated in the United States, Italy and Spain and spanned both the acute and convalescent phases of COVID-19. Samples were obtained from the ongoing ImmuneRACE study (first 160 participants) and from some 1,200 subjects provided by 6 global collaborators. Where HLA class I and class II types were available, the types were taken from metadata supplied by the sample provider, not from assay-based typing. The repertoires were made available in a free public database intended to serve as a resource for research on the immune response to SARS-CoV-2. Sample metadata almost always included a de-identified subject ID, COVID-19 status, age in years and sex. Subjects who had been exposed to COVID-19, were actively infected with it, or had recovered from it provided the deeply sampled blood TCRbeta repertoires that made up the dataset. The prospective study material was composed of cDNA or gDNA derived from T cells, B-cell-depleted T cells, or PBMCs.

TCRbeta CDR3 regions were amplified from genomic DNA by means of the immunoSEQ Assay, a bias-controlled multiplex PCR. Per the original workflow: Nucleated cell counts per sample were estimated from amplification of reference gene primers within the assay. To quantify the absolute abundance of each unique TCRbeta CDR3 rearrangement, sequence reads were collapsed and filtered. For each sample, productive Simpson clonality was calculated by taking the square root of Simpson's diversity index across productive rearrangements. As stored in TCRdb, this immuneACCESS dataset retains in-frame rearrangements with V and J assigned. A fraction of the clones does not appear; measured against another copy, unresolved V genes explain less than half of the discrepancy, and the remainder lacks a known reason. V and J calls plus clone size are reproduced from that table; the DNA served to infer D and trimming. This sample lists some 57,000 clones; around 87% were detected once. Roughly 1% of the sample is in the top ten clones.

To note about this clone: It has no known antigen specificity. Base quality data are lacking; no much larger clone is found one base away.

Whole blood was collected in K2EDTA tubes by collaborating institutions according to the institutions' own protocols. For TCRbeta analysis, collaborators shipped samples in one of three forms: frozen whole blood, isolated PBMCs, or DNA extracted from either of those sample types. The V and J ends are trimmed by 8 bases and 1 base, leaving 10 bases between them. The germline V gene specifies SQVTM as CDR1 and ANQGSEA as CDR2. From its cysteine to its phenylalanine, the CDR3 spans 12 amino acids. Just the 36-base CDR3 DNA is kept, in frame starting at base 1. The full study reports these points: Clinical and demographic metadata were provided uncurated, with the amount varying by source and participant.

The chain is made from TRBV29-1 and TRBJ2-3; the D segment could be TRBD1, given 5 matching bases. This TCR derives from a man in his 70s with acute or convalescent COVID-19. Material: peripheral blood. The nucleotide sequence is TGCAGCTATACACAGGGCACAGATACGCAGTATTTT. Its translation reads: CSYTQGTDTQYF.